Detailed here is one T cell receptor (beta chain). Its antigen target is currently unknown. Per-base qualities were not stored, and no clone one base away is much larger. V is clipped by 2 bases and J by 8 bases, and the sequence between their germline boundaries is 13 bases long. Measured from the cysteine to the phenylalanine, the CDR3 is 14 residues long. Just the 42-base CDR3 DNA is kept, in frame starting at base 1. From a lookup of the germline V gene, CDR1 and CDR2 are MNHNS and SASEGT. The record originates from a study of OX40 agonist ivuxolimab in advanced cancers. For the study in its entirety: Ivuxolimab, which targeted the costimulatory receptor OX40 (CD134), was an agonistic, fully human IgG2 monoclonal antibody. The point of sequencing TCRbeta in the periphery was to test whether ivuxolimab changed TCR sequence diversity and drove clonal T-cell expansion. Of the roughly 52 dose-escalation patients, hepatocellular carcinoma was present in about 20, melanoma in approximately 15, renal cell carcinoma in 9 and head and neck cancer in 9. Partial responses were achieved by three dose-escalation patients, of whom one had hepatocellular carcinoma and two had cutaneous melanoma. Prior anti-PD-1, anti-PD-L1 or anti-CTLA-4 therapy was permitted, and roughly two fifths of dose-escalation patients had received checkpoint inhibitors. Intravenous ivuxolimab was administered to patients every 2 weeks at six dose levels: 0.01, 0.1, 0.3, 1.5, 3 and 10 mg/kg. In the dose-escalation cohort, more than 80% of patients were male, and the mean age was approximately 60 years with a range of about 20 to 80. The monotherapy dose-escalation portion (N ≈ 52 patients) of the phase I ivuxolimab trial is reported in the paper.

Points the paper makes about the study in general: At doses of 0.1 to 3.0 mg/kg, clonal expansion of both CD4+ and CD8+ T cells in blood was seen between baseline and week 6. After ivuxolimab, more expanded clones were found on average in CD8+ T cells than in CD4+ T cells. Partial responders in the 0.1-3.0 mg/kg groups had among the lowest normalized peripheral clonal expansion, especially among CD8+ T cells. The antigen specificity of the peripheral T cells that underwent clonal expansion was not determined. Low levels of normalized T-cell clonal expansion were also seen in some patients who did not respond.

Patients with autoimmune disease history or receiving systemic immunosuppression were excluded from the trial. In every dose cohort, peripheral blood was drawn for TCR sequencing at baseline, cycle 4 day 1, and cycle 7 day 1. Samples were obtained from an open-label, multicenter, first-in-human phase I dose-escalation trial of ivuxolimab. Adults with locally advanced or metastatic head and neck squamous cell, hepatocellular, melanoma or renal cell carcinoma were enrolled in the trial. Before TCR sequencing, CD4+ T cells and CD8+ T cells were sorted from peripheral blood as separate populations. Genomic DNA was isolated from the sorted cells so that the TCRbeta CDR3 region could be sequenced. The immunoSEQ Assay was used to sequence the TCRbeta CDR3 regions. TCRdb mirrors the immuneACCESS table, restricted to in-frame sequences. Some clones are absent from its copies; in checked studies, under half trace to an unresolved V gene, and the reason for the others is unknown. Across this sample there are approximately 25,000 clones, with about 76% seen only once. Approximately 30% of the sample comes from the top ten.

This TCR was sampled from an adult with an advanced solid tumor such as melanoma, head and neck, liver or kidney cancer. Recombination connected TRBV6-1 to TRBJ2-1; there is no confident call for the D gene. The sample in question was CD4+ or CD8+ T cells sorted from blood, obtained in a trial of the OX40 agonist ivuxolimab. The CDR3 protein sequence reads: CASSEYVNRDEQFF. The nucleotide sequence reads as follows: TGTGCCAGCAGTGAATATGTTAATCGTGATGAGCAGTTCTTC.